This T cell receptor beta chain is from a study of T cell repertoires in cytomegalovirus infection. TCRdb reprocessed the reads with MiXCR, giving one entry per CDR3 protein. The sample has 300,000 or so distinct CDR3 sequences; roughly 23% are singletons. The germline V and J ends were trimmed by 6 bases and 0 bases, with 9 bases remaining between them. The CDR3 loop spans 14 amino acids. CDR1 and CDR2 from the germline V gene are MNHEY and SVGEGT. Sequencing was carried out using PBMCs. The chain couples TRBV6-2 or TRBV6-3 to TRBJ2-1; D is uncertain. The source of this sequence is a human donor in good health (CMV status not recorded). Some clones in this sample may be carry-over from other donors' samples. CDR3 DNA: TGTGCCAGCAGGGATCCGGGCTCCTACAATGAGCAGTTCTTC. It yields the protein CASRDPGSYNEQFF.